These 20 T cell receptor beta chains were sequenced from one sample in a study of post-analysis software for immune sequencing data. Findings and caveats of the study: There were about five TRBV segments more frequent in patients than controls, and TRBV5-6, TRBV5-1 and TRBV20-1 were among them.

These receptors lack a known antigen. TCR beta cDNA libraries had unique molecular identifiers. TCRdb analysed the PCR reads with MiXCR anew, one entry per CDR3 protein. Here the sample spans about 770,000 distinct CDR3 sequences, more than 45% being singletons. The specimen sequenced was blood. These receptors originate from a girl aged 10-17 years with multiple sclerosis.

This chain uses TRBV5-1 with TRBJ2-1; D possibly uses TRBD1 or TRBD2 (5 bases each). CDR3 length: 11 residues. V was pared by 8 bases and J by 8 bases, with 11 bases between. Germline-derived CDR1 and CDR2 are SGHRS and YFSETQ. The CDR3 DNA follows: TGCGCCAGTGGGACGGTAGATGAGCAGTTCTTC. Translation gives CASGTVDEQFF.

J is TRBJ2-5 and V is TRBV30; 11 bases agree with TRBD1. This CDR3 is built from 14 residues. CDR1 GTSNPN and CDR2 SVGIG come from the germline V gene (reference sequence). J lost 5 bases, V lost 1 base, and 3 bases had no gene match. CDR3: CAWSGTGGRETQYF. As DNA, the CDR3 is TGTGCCTGGAGTGGGACAGGGGGCAGGGAGACCCAGTACTTC.

About this clonotype itself: One junction end disagrees with the germline gene, perhaps due to a read error. The rearrangement links TRBV7-2 to TRBJ1-2; a weak D match, TRBD1 (6 bases). Germline CDR1 and CDR2: SGHTA and FQGNSA. The CDR3 is 15 residues long. CDR3 bases: TGTGCCGGCAGCTTAGGAGCTGGCAGGGGAAGCGGCTACACCTTC. It codes for CAGSLGAGRGSGYTF.

The V call is TRBV3-1, the J call TRBJ2-3; TRBD2 aligns across 8 bases. Germline CDR1 and CDR2: LGHDT and YNNKEL (reference sequence). V gave up 2 bases and J gave up 4 bases; unmatched junction bases: 8. This CDR3 region has 16 residues. In DNA form, the CDR3 reads TGTGCCAGCAGCCAAAAAGCGGGAGTAGGCGCAGATACGCAGTATTTT. This translates into CASSQKAGVGADTQYF.

This clonotype was detected once. The rearrangement links TRBV6-5 to TRBJ2-3, with 7 bases aligning to TRBD2. This CDR3 is built from 11 residues. V shed 8 bases, J shed 5 bases, and the junction held 1 base outside the gene matches. Per germline, CDR1 MNHEY and CDR2 SVGAGI. CDR3 amino acids: CASGRVDTQYF. The CDR3 nucleotides read TGTGCCAGCGGGAGGGTAGATACGCAGTATTTT.

The chain employs TRBV7-9 and TRBJ1-2; 7 bases align to TRBD1. The CDR3 length is 15 residues. Germline values: CDR1 SEHNR, CDR2 FQNEAQ (reference sequence). J gave up 4 bases and V 5 bases, and 10 bases lay outside the gene matches. CDR3 loop: CASSPTGTVGYGYTF. The CDR3 bases are TGTGCCAGCAGCCCAACAGGGACAGTAGGCTATGGCTACACCTTC.

V gene TRBV9 combines with J gene TRBJ2-4, with D possibly TRBD2 on 6 matching bases. V was cut by 3 bases and J by 13 bases, with 17 bases left in between. This CDR3 has 13 amino acids. CDR1 is SGDLS and CDR2 is YYNGEE in the germline V gene. The CDR3 is CASSGGPAREQYF. The CDR3 DNA reads as TGTGCCAGCAGCGGAGGACCTGCACGGGAGCAGTACTTC.

The table lists this clonotype with a few counts. The chain has TRBV10-3 and TRBJ1-2; 9 bases fit TRBD1. CDR3 length: 18 amino acids. The germline V gene has CDR1 ENHRY and CDR2 SYGVKD. Trimming took 1 base from V and 3 from J; bases not matched to a gene: 12. The CDR3, as DNA: TGTGCCATCAGTGAGTGGAAAACGGGACAGGGCAGTTACTATGGCTACACCTTC. Translated, it gives CAISEWKTGQGSYYGYTF.

This clonotype was found a few times. The V call is TRBV20-1, the J call TRBJ2-3; TRBD2 matches 8 bases. The CDR3 loop spans 17 amino acids. Germline V gene lookup returns CDR1 DFQATT and CDR2 SNEGSKA (reference sequence). With V trimmed by 0 bases and J by 3 bases, 11 bases remained unmatched. CDR3 DNA sequence: TGCAGTGCTAGAGATTGGCCCGGAGCGGGAGAGACAGATACGCAGTATTTT. Encoded protein: CSARDWPGAGETDTQYF.

The chain employs TRBV20-1 and TRBJ2-5; 13 bases are a match to TRBD2. TRBJ2-7 matches the DNA end more closely, so the J call is doubtful. The length of the CDR3 is 14 residues. CDR1 and CDR2 from the germline V gene are DFQATT and SNEGSKA (reference sequence). The CDR3 coding sequence is TGCAGTGCCCCCTGTGGACTAGCGGGAGCCGAGCAGTACTTC. Translating it yields CSAPCGLAGAEQYF.

The chain recombines TRBV12-3 or TRBV12-4 with TRBJ1-1; 8 nucleotides align to TRBD1. V was clipped by 5 bases and J by 6 bases; unmatched bases: 8. This CDR3 region has 14 residues. CDR3 in amino acids: CASSKGQAYPEAFF. The CDR3 coding sequence is TGTGCCAGCAGTAAGGGACAGGCGTACCCTGAAGCTTTCTTT.

The chain links TRBV5-1 to TRBJ1-1, with D possibly TRBD1 on 5 matching bases. Looked up from germline, CDR1 is SGHRS and CDR2 is YFSETQ. This CDR3 contains 16 residues. V lost 0 bases and J lost 0, with 12 bases in between. CDR3 loop: CASSLASSGMNTEAFF. The CDR3 nucleotides are TGCGCCAGCAGCTTGGCCTCTTCAGGGATGAACACTGAAGCTTTCTTT. The full variable domain, its missing parts supplied by reference TRBV5-1 and TRBJ1-1, is KAGVTQTPRYLIKTRGQQVTLSCSPISGHRSVSWYQQTPGQGLQFLFEYFSETQRNKGNFPGRFSGRQFSNSRSEMNVSTLELGDSALYLCASSLASSGMNTEAFFGQGTRLTVV.

The genes are TRBV27 and TRBJ1-4; tentative D call: TRBD1 (5 bases). V lost 7 bases and J lost 0, with 21 bases in between. Germline V gene data show CDR1 as MNHEY and CDR2 as SMNVEV (reference sequence). The CDR3 has 18 residues. CDR3 region: CASTRRGSPIATNEKLFF. The CDR3 region has the DNA TGTGCCAGCACCCGGAGGGGCAGCCCTATTGCAACTAATGAAAAACTGTTTTTT.

The V gene is TRBV14, the J gene TRBJ1-2; possible D gene TRBD1, 6 bases. The ends were cut back, 0 bases at V and 3 bases at J, with 11 bases in the middle. Germline-derived CDR1 and CDR2 are SGHDN and FVKESK. This CDR3 comprises 15 residues. The CDR3 nucleotides are TGTGCCAGCAGCCAAGATCCAGGACAGTACTATGGCTACACCTTC. Residues: CASSQDPGQYYGYTF.

The genes are TRBV5-5 and TRBJ2-5; 8 nucleotides line up with TRBD2. Gene TRBJ2-7 matches the end of the DNA better, so the J call may be wrong. Germline V gene sequence: CDR1 SGHKS, CDR2 YYEKEE (reference sequence). The CDR3 consists of 16 residues. The CDR3 reads CASSLQAGVRFYEQYF. The CDR3 DNA sequence: TGTGCCAGCAGCCTCCAAGCGGGGGTCCGGTTTTACGAGCAGTACTTC.

This clonotype was found a few times. The chain combines TRBV12-3 or TRBV12-4 with TRBJ2-1; 13 positions agree with TRBD2. The CDR3 runs 18 residues. The V and J ends lost 1 base and 1 base, in that order; junction bases with no gene match: 4. The CDR3 loop is CASSLVGLAGLSYNEQFF. The CDR3 DNA follows: TGTGCCAGCAGTTTAGTGGGACTAGCGGGGTTATCCTACAATGAGCAGTTCTTC.

This clonotype was recorded a few times. V and J are TRBV20-1 and TRBJ2-1; tentative D call: TRBD1 (5 bases). Germline loops: CDR1 DFQATT, CDR2 SNEGSKA (reference sequence). The CDR3 has 13 amino acids. Trimming took off 6 bases at V and 5 bases at J, with 14 bases between the two ends. CDR3 nucleotide sequence: TGCAGTGCCCCCTCATCAGGGCACAATGAGCAGTTCTTC. As protein: CSAPSSGHNEQFF.

Turning to this clonotype: Relative to the germline gene, one junction end is altered; a read error may explain this. The chain links TRBV6-5 to TRBJ2-6; TRBD2 matches 7 bases. Germline values: CDR1 MNHEY, CDR2 SVGAGI. The CDR3 consists of 15 residues. CDR3 nucleotides: TGTACCAGCAGTTACGCGGGAGCAGGGGCCAACGTCCTGACTTTC. Translated, it gives CTSSYAGAGANVLTF.

There are a few counts of this clonotype. J is TRBJ2-7 and V is TRBV7-2; 10 nucleotides agree with TRBD2. In germline, CDR1 is SGHTA, CDR2 FQGNSA. The J segment lost 0 bases and the V segment lost 1 base, leaving 3 bases of the junction unmatched. The CDR3 has 16 residues. CDR3 DNA sequence: TGTGCCAGCAGCTTAGACCTAGCGGGAGCCTCCTACGAGCAGTACTTC. Encoded protein: CASSLDLAGASYEQYF.

The chain uses TRBV25-1 and TRBJ2-7; 8 nucleotides line up with TRBD2. CDR1 MGHDK and CDR2 SYGVNS come from the germline V gene. Unmatched junction bases numbered 8, after V lost 8 bases and J lost 2 bases. This CDR3 contains 14 residues. The CDR3: CASATRLATYEQYF. CDR3 bases: TGTGCCAGCGCGACCCGACTAGCGACCTACGAGCAGTACTTC.